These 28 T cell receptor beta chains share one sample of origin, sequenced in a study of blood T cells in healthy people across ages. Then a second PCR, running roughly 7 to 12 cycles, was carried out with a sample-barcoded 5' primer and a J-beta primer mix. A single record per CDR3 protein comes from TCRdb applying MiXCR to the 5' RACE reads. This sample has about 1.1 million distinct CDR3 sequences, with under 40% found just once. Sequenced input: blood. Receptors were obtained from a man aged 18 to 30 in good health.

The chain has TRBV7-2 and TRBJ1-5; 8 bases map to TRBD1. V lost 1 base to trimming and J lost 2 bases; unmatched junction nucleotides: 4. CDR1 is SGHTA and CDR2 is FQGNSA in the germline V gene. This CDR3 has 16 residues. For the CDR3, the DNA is TGTGCCAGCAGCTTAGAAACAGGGGGTGGCAATCAGCCCCAGCATTTT. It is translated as CASSLETGGGNQPQHF.

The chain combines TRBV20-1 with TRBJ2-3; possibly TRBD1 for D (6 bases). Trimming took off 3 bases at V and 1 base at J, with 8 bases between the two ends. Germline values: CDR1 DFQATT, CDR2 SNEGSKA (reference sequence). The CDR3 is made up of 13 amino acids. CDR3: CSASAGGTDTQYF. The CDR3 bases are TGCAGTGCTAGCGCAGGGGGCACAGATACGCAGTATTTT.

The chain's CDR3 is CSARAGLAANEQYF. The DNA for the CDR3 is TGCAGTGCTAGAGCCGGACTAGCGGCTAATGAGCAGTACTTC. This chain uses TRBV20-1 with TRBJ2-5, with TRBD2 matching over 10 bases. J gave up 11 bases and V 1 base, and 10 bases lay outside the gene matches. CDR3 size: 14 residues. Germline V lookup: CDR1 DFQATT, CDR2 SNEGSKA (reference sequence).

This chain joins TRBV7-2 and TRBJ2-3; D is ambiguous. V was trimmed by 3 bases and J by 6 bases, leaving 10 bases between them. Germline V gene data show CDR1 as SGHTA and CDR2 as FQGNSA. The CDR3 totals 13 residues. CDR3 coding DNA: TGTGCCAGCAGCTTGAGTGTGGTCGATACGCAGTATTTT. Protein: CASSLSVVDTQYF.

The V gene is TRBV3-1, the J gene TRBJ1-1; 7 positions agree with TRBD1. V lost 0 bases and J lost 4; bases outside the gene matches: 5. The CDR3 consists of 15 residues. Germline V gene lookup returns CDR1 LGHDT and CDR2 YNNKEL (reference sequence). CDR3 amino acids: CASSQERGRITEAFF. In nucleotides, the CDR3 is TGTGCCAGCAGCCAAGAAAGGGGGCGCATCACTGAAGCTTTCTTT.

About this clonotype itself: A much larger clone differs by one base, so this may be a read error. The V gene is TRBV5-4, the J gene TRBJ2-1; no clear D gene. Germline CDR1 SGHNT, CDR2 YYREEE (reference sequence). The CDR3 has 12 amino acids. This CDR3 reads CASSIPPNEQIF. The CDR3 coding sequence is TGTGCCAGCAGCATACCGCCAAATGAGCAGATCTTC.

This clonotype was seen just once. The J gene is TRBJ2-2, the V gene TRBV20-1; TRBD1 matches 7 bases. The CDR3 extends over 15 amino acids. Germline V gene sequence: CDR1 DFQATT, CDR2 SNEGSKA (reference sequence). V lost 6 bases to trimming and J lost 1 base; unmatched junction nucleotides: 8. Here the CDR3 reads CSAPTRQGNTGELFF. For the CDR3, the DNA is TGCAGTGCGCCAACGAGACAGGGGAACACCGGGGAGCTGTTTTTT.

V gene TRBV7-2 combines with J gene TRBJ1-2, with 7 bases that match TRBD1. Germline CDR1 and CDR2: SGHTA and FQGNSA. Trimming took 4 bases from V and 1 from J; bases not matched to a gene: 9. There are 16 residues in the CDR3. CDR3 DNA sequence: TGTGCCAGCAGCTATGGGGACAGATACAATAACTATGGCTACACCTTC. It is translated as CASSYGDRYNNYGYTF.

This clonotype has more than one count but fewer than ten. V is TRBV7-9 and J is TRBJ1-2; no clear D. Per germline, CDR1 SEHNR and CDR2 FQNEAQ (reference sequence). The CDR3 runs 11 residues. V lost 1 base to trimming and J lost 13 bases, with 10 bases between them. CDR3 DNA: TGTGCCAGCAGCTTAGGGACCCATTCCACCTTC. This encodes CASSLGTHSTF.

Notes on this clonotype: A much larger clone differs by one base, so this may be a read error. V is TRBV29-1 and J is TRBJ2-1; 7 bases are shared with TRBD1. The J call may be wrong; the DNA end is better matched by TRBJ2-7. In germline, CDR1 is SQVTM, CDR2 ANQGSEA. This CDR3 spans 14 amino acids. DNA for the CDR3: TGCAGCGTGAGGGACAGCTTAGCCTACAATGAGCAGTACTTC. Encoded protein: CSVRDSLAYNEQYF.

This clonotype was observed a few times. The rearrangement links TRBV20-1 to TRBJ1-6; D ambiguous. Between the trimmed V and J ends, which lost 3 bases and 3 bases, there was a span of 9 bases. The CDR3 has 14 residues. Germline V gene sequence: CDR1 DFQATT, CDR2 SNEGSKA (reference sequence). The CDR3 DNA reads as TGCAGTGCTAGCTCCGGCCTCTATAATTCACCCCTCCACTTT. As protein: CSASSGLYNSPLHF.

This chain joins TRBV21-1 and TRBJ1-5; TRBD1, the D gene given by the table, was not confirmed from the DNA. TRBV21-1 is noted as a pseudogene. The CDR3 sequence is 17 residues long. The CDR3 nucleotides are TGTGCCAACAGCAAAGATCGTCGGGGACAGTCAAATCAGCCCCAGCATTTT. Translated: CANSKDRRGQSNQPQHF.

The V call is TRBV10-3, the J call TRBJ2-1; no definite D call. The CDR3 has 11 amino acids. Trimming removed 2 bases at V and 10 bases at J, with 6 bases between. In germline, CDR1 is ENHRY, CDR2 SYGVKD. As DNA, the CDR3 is TGTGCCATCAGTGAGACCGGGGAGCAGTTCTTC. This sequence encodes CAISETGEQFF.

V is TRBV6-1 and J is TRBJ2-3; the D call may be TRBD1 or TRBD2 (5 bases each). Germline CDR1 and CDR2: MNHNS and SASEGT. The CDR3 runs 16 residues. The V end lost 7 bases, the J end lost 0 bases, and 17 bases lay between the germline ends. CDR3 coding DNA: TGTGCCAGCATGGGACGTTCGGGATCTAGCACAGATACGCAGTATTTT. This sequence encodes CASMGRSGSSTDTQYF.

The DNA of the CDR3 is TGTGCCGCCCGGACGGGGACAGGCCAACCCTACGAGCAGTACTTC. It codes for CAARTGTGQPYEQYF. The V and J genes are TRBV28 and TRBJ2-7, with TRBD1 matching over 8 bases. CDR3 size: 15 residues. The trim removed 11 bases at V and 2 bases at J, leaving 14 bases unmatched. The germline V gene has CDR1 MDHEN and CDR2 SYDVKM.

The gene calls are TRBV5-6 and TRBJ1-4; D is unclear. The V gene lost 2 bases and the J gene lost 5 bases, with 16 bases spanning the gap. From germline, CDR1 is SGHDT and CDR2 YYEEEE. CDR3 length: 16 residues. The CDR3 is CASSFQSYPGNEKLFF. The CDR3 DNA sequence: TGTGCCAGCAGCTTCCAATCGTATCCCGGGAATGAAAAACTGTTTTTT.

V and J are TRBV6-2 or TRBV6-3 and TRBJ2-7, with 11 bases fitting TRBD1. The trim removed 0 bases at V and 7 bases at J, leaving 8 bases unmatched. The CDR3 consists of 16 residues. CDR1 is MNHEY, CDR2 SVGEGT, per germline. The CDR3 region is CASSYSRTGGMNEQYF. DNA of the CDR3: TGTGCCAGCAGTTACTCGCGGACAGGGGGCATGAATGAGCAGTACTTC.

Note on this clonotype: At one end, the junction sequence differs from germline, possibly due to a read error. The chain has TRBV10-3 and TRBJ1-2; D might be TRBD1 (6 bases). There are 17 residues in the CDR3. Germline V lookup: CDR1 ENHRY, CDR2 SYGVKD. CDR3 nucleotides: TGTGCCATCAGTGAGTTTGAGAGGAACAGGGTCGCCTATGGTTACACCTTC. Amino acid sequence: CAISEFERNRVAYGYTF.

The CDR3 nucleotides read TGTGCTAGTGGTTTGGGGATTCCCGGGACAGGGGAGGGTGAGCAGTTCTTC. It is translated as CASGLGIPGTGEGEQFF. The chain is built from TRBV12-5 and TRBJ2-1; the match to TRBD1 covers 10 bases. The V segment lost 1 base and the J segment 9 bases; nucleotides outside the gene matches: 12. Germline CDR1 reads LGHNT; CDR2 reads FRNRAP. The CDR3 runs 17 residues. Together with reference TRBV12-5 and TRBJ2-1, the CDR3 gives the full variable domain: DARVTQTPRHKVTEMGQEVTMRCQPILGHNTVFWYRQTMMQGLELLAYFRNRAPLDDSGMPKDRFSAEMPDATLATLKIQPSEPRDSAVYFCASGLGIPGTGEGEQFFGPGTRLTVL.

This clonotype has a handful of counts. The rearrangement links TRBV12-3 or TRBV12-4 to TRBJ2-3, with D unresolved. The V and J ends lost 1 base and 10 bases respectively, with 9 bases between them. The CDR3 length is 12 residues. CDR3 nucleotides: TGTGCCAGCAGTTTAGGTCCCGCCGCGCAGTATTTT. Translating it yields CASSLGPAAQYF.

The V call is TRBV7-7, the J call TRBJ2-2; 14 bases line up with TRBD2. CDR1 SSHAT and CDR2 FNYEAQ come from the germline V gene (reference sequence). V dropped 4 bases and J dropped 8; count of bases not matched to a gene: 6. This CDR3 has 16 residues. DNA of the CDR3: TGTGCCAGCAGCTCCGGGACTAGCGGGGGAAGTGGGGAGCTGTTTTTT. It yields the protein CASSSGTSGGSGELFF.

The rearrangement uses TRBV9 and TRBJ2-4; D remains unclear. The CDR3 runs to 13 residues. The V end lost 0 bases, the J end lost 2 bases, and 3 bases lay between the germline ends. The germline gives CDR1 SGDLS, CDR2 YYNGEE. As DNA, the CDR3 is TGTGCCAGCAGCGTAGGGCCCAAAAACATTCAGTACTTC. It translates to CASSVGPKNIQYF.

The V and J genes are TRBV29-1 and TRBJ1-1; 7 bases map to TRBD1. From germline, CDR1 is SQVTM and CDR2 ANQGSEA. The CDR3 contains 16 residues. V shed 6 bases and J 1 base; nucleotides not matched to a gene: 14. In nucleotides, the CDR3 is TGCAGCGTAGCTTCGACAGGGCTGCGAGGGAACACTGAAGCTTTCTTT. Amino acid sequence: CSVASTGLRGNTEAFF.

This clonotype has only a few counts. The CDR3 protein is CASSYPPNTEAFF. CDR3 nucleotide sequence: TGTGCCAGCAGTTACCCACCGAACACTGAAGCTTTCTTT. The chain recombines TRBV6-2 or TRBV6-3 with TRBJ1-1; D unresolved. Germline V CDR1 and CDR2: MNHEY, SVGEGT. This CDR3 has 13 residues. Trimming stripped 2 bases from V and 1 base from J, with 5 bases between.

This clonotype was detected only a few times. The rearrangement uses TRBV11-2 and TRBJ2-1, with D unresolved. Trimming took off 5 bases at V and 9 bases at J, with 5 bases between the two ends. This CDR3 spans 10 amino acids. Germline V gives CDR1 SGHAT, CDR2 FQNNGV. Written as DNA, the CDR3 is TGTGCCAGCAGCCCCGGTGAGCAGTTCTTC. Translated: CASSPGEQFF.

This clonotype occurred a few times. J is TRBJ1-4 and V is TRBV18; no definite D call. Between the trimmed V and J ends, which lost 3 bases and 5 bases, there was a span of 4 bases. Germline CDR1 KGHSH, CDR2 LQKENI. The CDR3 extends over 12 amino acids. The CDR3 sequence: CASSPQNEKLFF. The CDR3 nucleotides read TGTGCCAGCTCACCGCAAAATGAAAAACTGTTTTTT.

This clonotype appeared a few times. Written as DNA, the CDR3 is TGTGCCAGCAGTTACGAGGCCAATGAAAAACTGTTTTTT. It translates to CASSYEANEKLFF. J is TRBJ1-4 and V is TRBV6-5; no clear D. V lost 2 bases, J lost 5 bases, and 6 bases lay in between. The germline gives CDR1 MNHEY, CDR2 SVGAGI. This CDR3 comprises 13 residues.

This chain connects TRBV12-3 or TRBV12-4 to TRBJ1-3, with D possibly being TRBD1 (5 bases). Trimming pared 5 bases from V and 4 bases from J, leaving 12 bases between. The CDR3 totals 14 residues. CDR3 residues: CASSPGTDGNTIYF. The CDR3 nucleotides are TGTGCCAGCAGTCCCGGGACGGACGGAAACACCATATATTTT.